This T cell receptor beta chain originates from a study of response to subunit inactivated influenza vaccine. Study-wide points: It was the authors' suggestion that each seasonal influenza vaccination recruits few new T cells.

TCRdb reanalysed the RT-PCR reads using MiXCR and keeps one entry per CDR3 protein. Among roughly 700,000 distinct CDR3 sequences listed, 15% to 18% were seen once. This clonotype was counted many times. As yet, its antigen is unknown. Per the germline V gene, CDR1 is LGHDT and CDR2 is YNNKEL (reference sequence). The V end lost 3 bases, the J end lost 2 bases, and 9 bases lay between the germline ends. CDR3 length: 14 residues. The V and J genes are TRBV3-1 and TRBJ2-3; possibly TRBD2 for D (5 bases). This sequence was found in a man aged 45-65 years who received an inactivated influenza vaccine. This specimen was PBMCs from blood, taken less than 13 days after vaccination. For the CDR3, the DNA is TGTGCCAGCAGCCAGGCGGGTCTCACAGATACGCAGTATTTT. Protein: CASSQAGLTDTQYF.